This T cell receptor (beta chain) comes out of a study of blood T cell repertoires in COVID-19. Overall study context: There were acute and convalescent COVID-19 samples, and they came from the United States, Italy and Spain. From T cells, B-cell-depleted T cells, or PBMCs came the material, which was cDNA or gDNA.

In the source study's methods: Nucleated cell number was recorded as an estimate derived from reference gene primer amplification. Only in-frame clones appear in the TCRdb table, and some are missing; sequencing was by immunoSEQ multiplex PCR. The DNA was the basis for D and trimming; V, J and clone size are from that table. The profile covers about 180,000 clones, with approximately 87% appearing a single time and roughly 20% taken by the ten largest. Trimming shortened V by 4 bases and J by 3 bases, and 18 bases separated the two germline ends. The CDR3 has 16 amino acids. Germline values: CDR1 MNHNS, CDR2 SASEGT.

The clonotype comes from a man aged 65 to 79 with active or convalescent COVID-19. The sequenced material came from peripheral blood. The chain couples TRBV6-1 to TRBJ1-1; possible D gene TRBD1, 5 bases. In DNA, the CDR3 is TGTGCCAGCAGTGCGCCCTATTTCGCGGGGGACACTGAAGCTTTCTTT. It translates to CASSAPYFAGDTEAFF.